The 20 T cell receptor beta chains below come from one sample, sequenced in a study of blood T cells in healthy people across ages. Alongside a J-beta primer mix, a sample-barcoded 5' primer served in a second PCR lasting about 7 to 12 cycles. TCRdb called the 5' RACE reads again in MiXCR, with one record for every CDR3 protein. The sample records under 950,000 distinct CDR3 sequences, roughly 20% being singletons. Sequenced material: blood. The receptors derive from a man between 65 and 85 years old in good health.

This clonotype was counted a few times. The rearrangement joins TRBV20-1 to TRBJ2-3; 7 bases match TRBD2. Germline CDR1 is DFQATT and CDR2 is SNEGSKA (reference sequence). The CDR3 is 15 residues long. V was clipped by 6 bases and J by 0 bases; unmatched bases: 9. This CDR3 is CSAPIGGGSTDTQYF. Here the CDR3 DNA reads TGCAGTGCCCCTATCGGGGGAGGGAGCACAGATACGCAGTATTTT.

The rearrangement links TRBV5-4 to TRBJ2-5; either TRBD1 or TRBD2 may fit D (5 bases each). The germline V gene encodes CDR1 SGHNT and CDR2 YYREEE (reference sequence). V was pared by 4 bases and J by 3 bases, with 16 bases between. The CDR3 totals 15 residues. The CDR3 reads CASSPAGTAKETQYF. The CDR3, as DNA: TGTGCCAGCAGCCCAGCCGGGACCGCCAAAGAGACCCAGTACTTC.

The genes are TRBV6-1 and TRBJ2-3, with 9 nucleotides matching TRBD2. Losses at the gene ends were 1 base for V and 4 bases for J; bases not matched to a gene: 9. CDR1 and CDR2 from the germline V gene are MNHNS and SASEGT. CDR3 length: 17 residues. As DNA, the CDR3 is TGTGCCAGCAGTGAAGTACTAGCGGGCGGTGGGCCAGATACGCAGTATTTT. This gives the protein CASSEVLAGGGPDTQYF.

This clonotype was detected a few times. V usage is TRBV12-3 or TRBV12-4 and J usage is TRBJ2-3, with D perhaps matching TRBD2 (5 bases). This CDR3 comprises 14 residues. V lost 6 bases and J 4 bases, leaving 14 bases between the germline ends. This CDR3 reads CASSPEGPPDTQYF. The CDR3 nucleotides read TGTGCCAGCAGCCCTGAGGGTCCCCCAGATACGCAGTATTTT.

A few counts support this clonotype. V usage is TRBV4-1 and J usage is TRBJ2-3; D perhaps matches TRBD2 (6 bases). V lost 1 base and J lost 0, with 17 bases in between. The CDR3 runs 18 residues. Germline lookup yields CDR1 MGHRA and CDR2 YSYEKL. CDR3 coding DNA: TGCGCCAGCAGCCAAGGGTTGGTCCGGGGGTCTAGCACAGATACGCAGTATTTT. Its translation: CASSQGLVRGSSTDTQYF.

The V call is TRBV29-1, the J call TRBJ2-5, with D possibly matching TRBD2 (6 bases). The DNA end lines up better with TRBJ2-1; the J call may be wrong. This CDR3 contains 12 residues. The germline CDR1 and CDR2 sequences are SQVTM and ANQGSEA. The chain's CDR3 is CSVAGSGNEQFF. CDR3 sequence (DNA): TGCAGCGTTGCCGGGAGTGGTAATGAGCAGTTCTTC.

The CDR3 here is CSVERPNYGYTF. CDR3 coding DNA: TGCAGCGTTGAAAGGCCTAACTATGGCTACACCTTC. The chain employs TRBV29-1 and TRBJ1-2, with D unresolved. This CDR3 contains 12 residues. Germline V lookup: CDR1 SQVTM, CDR2 ANQGSEA. V lost 2 bases to trimming and J lost 0 bases, with 4 bases between them.

Worth noting for this clonotype: The junction shows a germline mismatch at one end, possibly a read error. The V and J genes are TRBV20-1 and TRBJ2-3, with D maybe TRBD2 (6 bases). Germline loops: CDR1 DFQATT, CDR2 SNEGSKA (reference sequence). The CDR3 loop spans 12 amino acids. This CDR3 reads CGAAGPADTQYF. The CDR3 DNA reads TGCGGTGCCGCGGGGCCGGCAGATACGCAGTATTTT.

The chain recombines TRBV28 with TRBJ2-3; TRBD2 aligns across 9 bases. The J segment lost 0 bases and the V segment lost 3 bases, leaving 10 bases of the junction unmatched. The CDR3 length is 18 residues. Germline V gene lookup returns CDR1 MDHEN and CDR2 SYDVKM. CDR3 sequence reads: CASSFLGTSFKSTDTQYF. The CDR3 DNA sequence: TGTGCCAGCAGTTTTTTAGGGACTAGCTTCAAGAGCACAGATACGCAGTATTTT.

CDR3 amino acids: CASHGQGLGTEAFF. The CDR3 DNA sequence: TGTGCCAGCCATGGACAGGGGTTAGGAACTGAAGCTTTCTTT. The chain recombines TRBV6-2 or TRBV6-3 with TRBJ1-1, with TRBD1 matching over 9 bases. The CDR3 consists of 14 residues. CDR1 is MNHEY, CDR2 SVGEGT, per germline. J gave up 5 bases and V 8 bases, and 9 bases lay outside the gene matches.

This chain connects TRBV30 to TRBJ1-4; tentatively, D is TRBD1 (5 bases). Germline V gene sequence: CDR1 GTSNPN, CDR2 SVGIG (reference sequence). The CDR3 has 15 amino acids. V lost 7 bases and J 1 base, leaving 16 bases between the germline ends. The CDR3 region has the DNA TGTGCCTCTTCGGGGCAACTTCAAACTAATGAAAAACTGTTTTTT. It yields the protein CASSGQLQTNEKLFF.

This clonotype was picked up a small number of times. The chain uses TRBV20-1 and TRBJ2-1, with 7 bases identical to TRBD1. V lost 7 bases and J lost 7; bases outside the gene matches: 10. This CDR3 is built from 13 residues. Per germline, CDR1 DFQATT and CDR2 SNEGSKA (reference sequence). CDR3 loop: CSVLQGNGNEQFF. DNA of the CDR3: TGCAGTGTACTACAGGGGAATGGGAATGAGCAGTTCTTC.

This clonotype appeared a few times. The CDR3 sequence: CASSPGQGGNTIYF. The CDR3 region has the DNA TGTGCCAGCAGTCCGGGACAGGGGGGAAACACCATATATTTT. The chain couples TRBV12-3 or TRBV12-4 to TRBJ1-3; 10 positions agree with TRBD1. The J segment lost 4 bases and the V segment lost 5 bases, leaving 2 bases of the junction unmatched. The CDR3 sequence is 14 residues long.

Of note for this clonotype: The conserved final phenylalanine or tryptophan is absent from the CDR3, which likely points to a read error. The V call is TRBV5-1, the J call TRBJ1-1; D is undetermined. V was trimmed by 0 bases and J by 4 bases, leaving 7 bases between them. CDR3 length equals 13 residues. CDR1 is SGHRS, CDR2 YFSETQ, per germline. The CDR3 DNA follows: TGCGCCAGCAGCTTGGTTGTTGGCACTGAAGCTTTCTCT. This encodes CASSLVVGTEAFS.

The chain has TRBV10-3 and TRBJ2-1; D ambiguous. The germline V and J ends were trimmed by 10 bases and 0 bases, with 13 bases remaining between them. The CDR3 covers 14 residues. Germline-derived CDR1 and CDR2 are ENHRY and SYGVKD. CDR3 region: CASAQASSYNEQFF. For the CDR3, the DNA is TGTGCCAGTGCCCAGGCGAGCTCCTACAATGAGCAGTTCTTC.

This chain connects TRBV9 to TRBJ2-5; the D gene is possibly TRBD2 (5 bases). CDR3 length equals 16 residues. Germline assignment: CDR1 SGDLS and CDR2 YYNGEE. Trimming pared 0 bases from V and 3 bases from J, leaving 15 bases between. CDR3 DNA sequence: TGTGCCAGCAGCGTAGGAGTCGGGGAGACAAAAGAGACCCAGTACTTC. Protein sequence: CASSVGVGETKETQYF.

The sample holds many counts of this clonotype. The chain employs TRBV24-1 and TRBJ1-1, with 8 positions matching TRBD1. The ends lost 8 bases at V and 2 bases at J; junction bases unmatched: 3. Germline loops: CDR1 KGHDR, CDR2 SFDVKD. The CDR3 is 13 amino acids. The CDR3, as DNA: TGTGCCACCACCGGGACAGGCAACACTGAAGCTTTCTTT. Encoded protein: CATTGTGNTEAFF.

This clonotype has more than one count but fewer than ten. This sequence joins TRBV30 and TRBJ1-5, with TRBD1 as a possible D gene (6 bases). Deletions cut 2 bases from V and 2 bases from J, with 7 bases between. Germline V gives CDR1 GTSNPN, CDR2 SVGIG (reference sequence). The CDR3 spans 13 residues. CDR3 in DNA: TGTGCCTGGAGTCGGACAGGCAATCAGCCCCAGCATTTT. Amino acids: CAWSRTGNQPQHF.

This clonotype was detected only a few times. The rearrangement joins TRBV6-2 or TRBV6-3 to TRBJ1-5; D is unresolved. Trimming shortened V by 2 bases and J by 3 bases, and 8 bases separated the two germline ends. CDR3 length equals 14 residues. In germline, CDR1 is MNHEY, CDR2 SVGEGT. CDR3 sequence reads: CASSYGRTNQPQHF. CDR3 DNA sequence: TGTGCCAGCAGTTACGGCAGGACCAATCAGCCCCAGCATTTT.

The gene calls are TRBV29-1 and TRBJ1-1, with unresolved D. The CDR3 sequence is 11 residues long. The germline CDR1 and CDR2 sequences are SQVTM and ANQGSEA. The V gene lost 7 bases and the J gene lost 3 bases, with 9 bases spanning the gap. The CDR3 region is CSAVGYTEAFF. For the CDR3, the DNA is TGCAGCGCCGTAGGGTACACTGAAGCTTTCTTT.